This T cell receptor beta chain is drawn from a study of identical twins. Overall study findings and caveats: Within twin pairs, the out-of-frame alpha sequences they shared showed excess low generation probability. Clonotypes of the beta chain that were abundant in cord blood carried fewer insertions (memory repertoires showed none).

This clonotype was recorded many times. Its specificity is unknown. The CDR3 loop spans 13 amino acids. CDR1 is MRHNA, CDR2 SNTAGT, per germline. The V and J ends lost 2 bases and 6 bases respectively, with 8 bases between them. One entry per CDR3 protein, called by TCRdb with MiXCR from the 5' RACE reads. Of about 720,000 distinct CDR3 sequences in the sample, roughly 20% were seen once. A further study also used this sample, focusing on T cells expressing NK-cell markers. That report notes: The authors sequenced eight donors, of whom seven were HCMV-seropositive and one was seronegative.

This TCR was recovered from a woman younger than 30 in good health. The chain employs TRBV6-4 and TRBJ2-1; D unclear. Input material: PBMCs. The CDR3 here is CASSDRDGNEQFF. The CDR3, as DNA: TGTGCCAGCAGTGACCGCGACGGCAATGAGCAGTTCTTC.